Presented here are 9 T cell receptor beta chains from one specimen sequenced in a study of blood T cell repertoires in COVID-19. Some clones are missing from TCRdb's copy, which holds only in-frame ones; the method was immunoSEQ multiplex PCR. The repertoire consists of 90,000 to 95,000 clones, with 88% occurring once and the leading ten covering approximately 4.8%. Sequenced sample: peripheral blood. The source is a woman older than 75 with active COVID-19.

The V call is TRBV27, the J call TRBJ2-7, with 7 bases fitting TRBD2. The CDR3 extends over 15 amino acids. CDR1 is MNHEY and CDR2 is SMNVEV in the germline V gene (reference sequence). V shed 5 bases and J 4 bases; nucleotides not matched to a gene: 11. CDR3 DNA: TGTGCCAGCAGTAAGGGGACTATTAAGAGGTACGAGCAGTACTTC. Amino acids: CASSKGTIKRYEQYF.

The genes are TRBV3-1 (or the pseudogene TRBV3-2) and TRBJ2-5, with TRBD1 matching over 9 bases. This CDR3 contains 15 residues. V lost 4 bases, J lost 9 bases, and 12 bases stayed unmatched. Germline CDR1 is LGHDT and CDR2 is YNNKEL (reference sequence). The CDR3: CASSPLRTGVGAQYF. The CDR3 DNA sequence: TGTGCCAGCAGCCCCCTCCGGACAGGGGTCGGGGCCCAGTACTTC.

The chain links TRBV4-3 to TRBJ2-3; 8 bases are a match to TRBD2. The ends lost 3 bases at V and 1 base at J; junction bases unmatched: 18. The CDR3 consists of 20 residues. Looked up from germline, CDR1 is LGHNA and CDR2 is YSLEER. The CDR3 nucleotides read TGCGCCAGCAGCCACCATAGGGTGCGGGAGGACCACGAACGCACAGATACGCAGTATTTT. Translated: CASSHHRVREDHERTDTQYF.

The V gene is TRBV20-1, the J gene TRBJ1-6, with D unresolved. Trimming cost V 0 bases and J 8 bases, with 2 bases left between them. Germline V lookup: CDR1 DFQATT, CDR2 SNEGSKA (reference sequence). The CDR3 runs 11 residues. CDR3 coding DNA: TGCAGTGCTAGAGACGATTCACCCCTCCACTTT. It yields the protein CSARDDSPLHF.

The rearrangement joins TRBV19 to TRBJ1-2; unclear D gene. The ends were cut back, 7 bases at V and 0 bases at J, with 21 bases in the middle. This CDR3 has 17 amino acids. Germline CDR1 is LNHDA and CDR2 is SQIVND (reference sequence). The CDR3 DNA reads as TGTGCCAGTACCCTTATGTTCGAGGGAACGCCTAACTATGGCTACACCTTC. It yields the protein CASTLMFEGTPNYGYTF.

The gene calls are TRBV15 and TRBJ2-3, with 7 bases identical to TRBD1. The V gene end was trimmed by 3 bases and the J gene end by 2 bases; junction bases not matched to a gene: 8. The length of the CDR3 is 16 residues. Germline V gene data show CDR1 as LNHNV and CDR2 as YYDKDF (reference sequence). CDR3: CATSRRQGPTTDTQYF. The CDR3 region has the DNA TGTGCCACCAGCAGGCGACAGGGCCCCACCACAGATACGCAGTATTTT.

The J gene is TRBJ2-1, the V gene TRBV11-2; weak D call: TRBD2 (6 bases). The CDR3 loop spans 15 amino acids. Trimming removed 3 bases at V and 4 bases at J, with 13 bases between. Germline values: CDR1 SGHAT, CDR2 FQNNGV. The DNA of the CDR3 is TGTGCCAGCAGCTTTAAGTCGGCGGGGTACAATGAGCAGTTCTTC. This gives the protein CASSFKSAGYNEQFF.

This clone came up once. The chain employs TRBV4-3 and TRBJ2-1; TRBD1 matches at 7 bases. Trimming took 3 bases from V and 2 from J; bases not matched to a gene: 7. Per the germline V gene, CDR1 is LGHNA and CDR2 is YSLEER. The CDR3 consists of 16 residues. DNA for the CDR3: TGCGCCAGCAGCCAGTCGACAGGGAACCCCTACAATGAGCAGTTCTTC. It is translated as CASSQSTGNPYNEQFF.

This rearrangement joins TRBV18 to TRBJ2-7, with 7 bases fitting TRBD2. V shed 4 bases and J 6 bases; nucleotides not matched to a gene: 9. The CDR3 covers 14 residues. The germline V gene has CDR1 KGHSH and CDR2 LQKENI. CDR3 DNA sequence: TGTGCCAGCTCACTCGGGACTAATGTGGGCGAGCAGTACTTC. It is translated as CASSLGTNVGEQYF.